This T cell receptor beta chain is from a study of blood T cell repertoires in COVID-19 (dated by TCRdb to 2020 to 2022). Concerning the study at large: Samples covering the acute and convalescent phases of COVID-19 were provided by collaborators in the United States, Italy and Spain. The material from the prospective study consisted of cDNA or gDNA derived from T cells, B-cell-depleted T cells, or PBMCs. Subjects who had been exposed to COVID-19, were actively infected with it, or had recovered from it provided the deeply sampled blood TCRbeta repertoires that made up the dataset. The repertoires were released in a freely available public database meant as a resource for research on the immune response to SARS-CoV-2. The samples were drawn from the first 160 participants of the ongoing ImmuneRACE study and from 950 to 1,500 subjects provided by 6 global collaborators. A de-identified subject ID, COVID-19 status, age in years and sex were almost always included in the sample metadata. Where HLA class I and class II types were available, the types were taken from metadata supplied by the sample provider, not from assay-based typing. Summary of the overall study and its limitations: The amount of clinical and demographic metadata varied by source and participant and was provided uncurated.

TCRbeta CDR3 regions were amplified from genomic DNA using the immunoSEQ Assay, a bias-controlled multiplex PCR. Processing in the source paper ran as follows. Within the assay, amplification of reference gene primers was used to estimate how many nucleated cells each sample contained. To quantify the absolute abundance of each unique TCRbeta CDR3 rearrangement, sequence reads were collapsed and filtered. For each sample, productive Simpson clonality was calculated by taking the square root of Simpson's diversity index across productive rearrangements. TCRdb mirrors the immuneACCESS table, restricted to in-frame sequences. Some clones are absent from its copies; in checked studies, under half trace to an unresolved V gene, and the reason for the others is unknown. V, J and clone size are those of that table, while D and trimming were read from the DNA. This sample has about 74,000 clones in its table, and roughly 90% of those were observed once. Jointly, the top ten make up approximately 1.6% of the sample.

V trim: 3 bases; J trim: 4 bases; unmatched bases: 16. Taken from cysteine to phenylalanine, the CDR3 has 19 residues. Only the CDR3 portion is preserved as DNA: 57 bases, with reading frame beginning at the first base. According to the germline V gene, CDR1 reads SGHTA and CDR2 reads FQGNSA. As concerns this clone: Its antigen has not been determined. No base-level quality is on record; no much larger clone is a single base apart.

The collaborating institutions used their own protocols to collect whole blood in K2EDTA tubes. Collaborator samples were shipped for TCRbeta analysis as frozen whole blood, isolated PBMCs, or DNA extracted from either sample type. The chain couples TRBV7-2 to TRBJ2-3; the junction holds 10 bases that match TRBD1. Material for sequencing was peripheral blood. The source is a man aged 45-65 years with acute or convalescent COVID-19. The CDR3 region reads CASSFLFVGGTGVSDTQYF. The base sequence is TGTGCCAGCAGCTTTTTGTTTGTGGGGGGGACAGGGGTTTCAGATACGCAGTATTTT.